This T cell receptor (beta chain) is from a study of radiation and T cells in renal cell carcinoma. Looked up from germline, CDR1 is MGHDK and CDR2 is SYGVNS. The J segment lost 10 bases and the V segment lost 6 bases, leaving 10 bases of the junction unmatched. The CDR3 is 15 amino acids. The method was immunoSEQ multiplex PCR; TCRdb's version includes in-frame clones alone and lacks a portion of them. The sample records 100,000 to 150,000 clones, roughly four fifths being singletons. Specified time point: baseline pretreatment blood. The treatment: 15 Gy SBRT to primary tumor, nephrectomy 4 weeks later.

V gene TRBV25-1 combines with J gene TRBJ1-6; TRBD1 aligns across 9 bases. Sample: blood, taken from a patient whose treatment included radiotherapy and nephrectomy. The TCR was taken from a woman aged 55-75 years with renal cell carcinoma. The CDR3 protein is CASSDITGGLSPLHF. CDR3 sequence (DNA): TGTGCCAGCAGCGATATAACAGGGGGCCTCTCACCCCTCCACTTT.